The T cell receptor beta chain under discussion was sequenced for a study of CD8 T cells in Susac syndrome. RNA, at about 0.45 to 1 ug, was reverse transcribed with random hexamers. MiXCR was run by TCRdb on the immunoSEQ multiplex PCR reads, yielding one entry per CDR3 protein. Of fewer than 70,000 distinct CDR3 sequences in the sample, more than 85% are singletons; the top ten hold roughly 0.24%. Findings and limits, study-wide: That the number of individuals in its TCR sequencing and HLA analysis was relatively small was acknowledged by the study.

To note about this clonotype: Its antigen is still unknown.

This CDR3 spans 13 amino acids. V shed 4 bases and J shed 4 bases, with 11 bases lying between them. CDR1 is SGDLS, CDR2 YYNGEE, per germline. Sequencing targeted TCR beta in T cells from blood (CD8+ and CD4+). The CD8+ and CD4+ T cells were negatively isolated, with the TEMRA cells enriched by FACS. The sequence was obtained from a human donor in good health. The sample taken for sequencing was CD8+ T cells from PBMCs. The chain has TRBV9 and TRBJ1-2; possible D gene TRBD1, 5 bases. The CDR3 bases are TGTGCCAGCAGCCACACAGGCCCCTATGGCTACACCTTC. Its translation: CASSHTGPYGYTF.